Listed below are T cell receptor beta chains from one sample, sequenced in a study of T cells in Graves' hyperthyroidism and ophthalmopathy. TCRdb re-derived calls from the multiplex PCR reads in MiXCR, one entry per CDR3 protein. Among roughly 750,000 distinct CDR3 sequences listed, about a sixth were seen once. Material: blood. These receptors all stem from a man between 18 and 29 years old with Graves' hyperthyroidism. Both conserved end residues are part of each CDR3. Each record gives: CDR3 length, J gene, D gene, V gene, clone size, CDR3 DNA, CDR3 protein. D genes are given only for firm matches. Only some rows state a clone size, as once, few, many or a class for expanded clones.

CDR3 length: 13; J gene: TRBJ2-5; D gene: NA; V gene: TRBV2; clone size: few; CDR3 DNA: TGTGCCAGCAGCCAGACACCTCAAGAGACCCAGTACTTC; CDR3 protein: CASSQTPQETQYF
CDR3 length: 15; J gene: TRBJ2-2; D gene: TRBD1; V gene: TRBV19; clone size: NA; CDR3 DNA: TGTGCCAGTAGACCAGGGGGAACGGGCACCGGGGAGCTGTTTTTT; CDR3 protein: CASRPGGTGTGELFF
CDR3 length: 18; J gene: TRBJ2-3; D gene: TRBD2; V gene: TRBV7-8; clone size: many; CDR3 DNA: TGTGCCAGCAGCTACAGATGGACTAGCGGTGACGAAGGAGATACGCAGTATTTT; CDR3 protein: CASSYRWTSGDEGDTQYF
CDR3 length: 13; J gene: TRBJ1-2; D gene: NA; V gene: TRBV12-3/TRBV12-4; clone size: many; CDR3 DNA: TGTGCCAGCAGTTTATCACAGCCCTATGGCTACACCTTC; CDR3 protein: CASSLSQPYGYTF
CDR3 length: 12; J gene: TRBJ1-2; D gene: TRBD1; V gene: TRBV9; clone size: NA; CDR3 DNA: TGTGCCAGCCAAGACAGGGGCGGCGGCTACACCTTC; CDR3 protein: CASQDRGGGYTF
CDR3 length: 14; J gene: TRBJ2-1; D gene: NA; V gene: TRBV5-1; clone size: few; CDR3 DNA: TGCGCCAGCAGCGCTACGAGCTCCTACAATGAGCAGTTCTTC; CDR3 protein: CASSATSSYNEQFF
CDR3 length: 14; J gene: TRBJ2-7; D gene: NA; V gene: TRBV9; clone size: few; CDR3 DNA: TGTGCCAGCAGCGCTAATAAGGGTCCCTACGAGCAGTACTTC; CDR3 protein: CASSANKGPYEQYF
CDR3 length: 16; J gene: TRBJ1-5; D gene: TRBD1; V gene: TRBV12-3/TRBV12-4; clone size: NA; CDR3 DNA: TGTGCCAGCAGCCCCGAGGCAGGGGGCAGCGATCAGCCCCAGCATTTT; CDR3 protein: CASSPEAGGSDQPQHF
CDR3 length: 16; J gene: TRBJ2-1; D gene: NA; V gene: TRBV20-1; clone size: many; CDR3 DNA: TGCAGTGCTAGAGATTCGCTCTATGTCTCCTACAATGAGCAGTTCTTC; CDR3 protein: CSARDSLYVSYNEQFF
CDR3 length: 17; J gene: TRBJ2-1; D gene: TRBD1; V gene: TRBV12-3/TRBV12-4; clone size: many; CDR3 DNA: TGTGCCAGCAGTTTCCAGCATAGACAGGGGGCTGGTAATGAGCAGTTCTTC; CDR3 protein: CASSFQHRQGAGNEQFF
CDR3 length: 15; J gene: TRBJ1-5; D gene: NA; V gene: TRBV5-1; clone size: few; CDR3 DNA: TGCGCCAGCAGCTTGGGGGGCAGGGGTAATCAGCCCCAGCATTTT; CDR3 protein: CASSLGGRGNQPQHF
CDR3 length: 14; J gene: TRBJ2-7; D gene: NA; V gene: TRBV10-3; clone size: NA; CDR3 DNA: TGTGCCATCAGTGAGTCGCGGGTAGGGGACGAGCAGTACTTC; CDR3 protein: CAISESRVGDEQYF
CDR3 length: 12; J gene: TRBJ1-1; D gene: NA; V gene: TRBV2; clone size: many; CDR3 DNA: TGTGCCAGCAGTGTAGGGCTCACTGAAGCTTTCTTT; CDR3 protein: CASSVGLTEAFF